The 32 T cell receptor beta chains below come from one sample, sequenced in a study of OX40 agonist ivuxolimab in advanced cancers. TCRdb keeps only in-frame clones here, not all; method: immunoSEQ multiplex PCR. The sample yields about 86,000 clones, 87% seen once. This sample comprised CD4+ or CD8+ T cells sorted from blood, obtained in a trial of the OX40 agonist ivuxolimab. The receptors stem from an adult with an advanced solid tumor such as melanoma, head and neck, liver or kidney cancer.

The chain is built from TRBV6-1 and TRBJ1-1; 7 nucleotides agree with TRBD1. The germline gives CDR1 MNHNS, CDR2 SASEGT. V was clipped by 7 bases and J by 1 base; unmatched bases: 3. The CDR3 is 13 amino acids. CDR3 nucleotide sequence: TGTGCCAGCAATCGACAGGGGAACACTGAAGCTTTCTTT. Translating it yields CASNRQGNTEAFF.

The rearrangement links TRBV2 to TRBJ1-1; maybe TRBD1 (5 bases). Per the germline V gene, CDR1 is SNHLY and CDR2 is FYNNEI. V lost 8 bases to trimming and J lost 3 bases, with 16 bases between them. This CDR3 is 14 amino acids long. Here the CDR3 reads CASSGEVLYTEAFF. CDR3 DNA: TGTGCCAGCTCGGGGGAGGTCTTGTACACTGAAGCTTTCTTT.

The chain links TRBV30 to TRBJ2-7; 9 nucleotides align to TRBD2. J was trimmed by 7 bases and V by 4 bases; bases with no gene match: 8. In germline, CDR1 is GTSNPN, CDR2 SVGIG (reference sequence). The CDR3 runs to 13 residues. The CDR3 sequence: CAWTPSGVREQYF. CDR3 nucleotide sequence: TGTGCCTGGACGCCTAGCGGGGTGCGGGAGCAGTACTTC.

The V and J genes are TRBV4-2 and TRBJ1-4; tentatively, D is TRBD1 (5 bases). CDR1 LGHNA and CDR2 YNFKEQ come from the germline V gene. This CDR3 comprises 17 residues. V lost 4 bases and J lost 7, with 22 bases in between. The DNA of the CDR3 is TGTGCCAGCAGCCCAACCCTTGACAGACTCCAAGGTGAAAAACTGTTTTTT. Translation gives CASSPTLDRLQGEKLFF.

This rearrangement joins TRBV7-9 to TRBJ1-6; no firm D call. Germline CDR1 reads SEHNR; CDR2 reads FQNEAQ (reference sequence). This CDR3 contains 14 residues. Between the trimmed V and J ends, which lost 2 bases and 6 bases, there was a span of 8 bases. The CDR3 loop reads CASSLRFGNSPLHF. The CDR3 coding sequence is TGTGCCAGCAGCTTAAGGTTTGGTAATTCACCCCTCCACTTT.

V gene TRBV13 combines with J gene TRBJ2-5; unclear D gene. This CDR3 has 14 residues. Germline loops: CDR1 PRHDT, CDR2 FYEKMQ (reference sequence). V was trimmed by 4 bases and J by 5 bases, leaving 14 bases between them. The CDR3 loop is CASSSTLTRETQYF. CDR3 sequence (DNA): TGTGCCAGCAGCTCGACCCTGACGCGCGAGACCCAGTACTTC.

This clone was observed once. V and J are TRBV5-1 and TRBJ2-2; D unresolved. The CDR3 has 15 residues. The germline V and J ends were trimmed by 0 bases and 3 bases, with 9 bases remaining between them. The V gene's germline CDR1 is SGHRS and CDR2 YFSETQ. In DNA, the CDR3 is TGCGCCAGCAGCTTGGAAGGACGACACACCGGGGAGCTGTTTTTT. It yields the protein CASSLEGRHTGELFF.

This chain connects TRBV18 to TRBJ2-3; 10 positions agree with TRBD2. The CDR3 spans 16 residues. Germline values: CDR1 KGHSH, CDR2 LQKENI. V trimming: 6 bases; J trimming: 0 bases; junction bases outside the gene matches: 6. The CDR3 is CASSITSGVSTDTQYF. In DNA form, the CDR3 reads TGTGCCAGCTCGATAACTAGCGGGGTCAGCACAGATACGCAGTATTTT.

The J gene is TRBJ2-7, the V gene TRBV5-8; D is unclear. Trimming pared 7 bases from V and 3 bases from J, leaving 5 bases between. This CDR3 comprises 10 residues. Germline CDR1 is SGHTS and CDR2 is YDEGEE. CDR3 residues: CASGFYEQYF. The CDR3 nucleotides are TGTGCCAGCGGATTCTACGAGCAGTACTTC.

The rearrangement uses TRBV10-3 and TRBJ2-7; 7 positions match TRBD1. The CDR3 covers 15 residues. The trim removed 2 bases at V and 4 bases at J, leaving 8 bases unmatched. Germline-derived CDR1 and CDR2 are ENHRY and SYGVKD. This chain's CDR3 is CAISEGQVPLYEQYF. The CDR3 DNA follows: TGTGCCATCAGTGAGGGACAGGTCCCTTTGTACGAGCAGTACTTC.

The chain links TRBV28 to TRBJ2-3; D is possibly TRBD2 (6 bases). V lost 6 bases to trimming and J lost 0 bases, with 10 bases between them. CDR3 length equals 14 residues. From germline, CDR1 is MDHEN and CDR2 SYDVKM. CDR3 coding DNA: TGTGCCAGCAGGCCGAGCGGGAGCACAGATACGCAGTATTTT. This sequence encodes CASRPSGSTDTQYF.

The chain is built from TRBV5-1 and TRBJ2-7; perhaps D is TRBD1 or TRBD2 (7 bases each). Between the trimmed V and J ends, which lost 1 base and 3 bases, there was a span of 11 bases. Germline CDR1 SGHRS, CDR2 YFSETQ. This CDR3 spans 14 amino acids. The CDR3 nucleotides are TGCGCCAGCAGCTTGTCAGGGGGGGACTACGAGCAGTACTTC. Translation gives CASSLSGGDYEQYF.

The chain uses TRBV7-9 and TRBJ2-3; the D is unclear. Trimming removed 5 bases from V and 2 bases from J, with 11 bases in between. Germline V gives CDR1 SEHNR, CDR2 FQNEAQ (reference sequence). The CDR3 is 14 residues long. CDR3 region: CASSLTTSTDTQYF. CDR3 DNA: TGTGCCAGCAGCCTCACGACTTCCACAGATACGCAGTATTTT. Using reference TRBV7-9 and TRBJ2-3 for the parts outside the CDR3, the full variable domain is DTGVSQNPRHKITKRGQNVTFRCDPISEHNRLYWYRQTLGQGPEFLTYFQNEAQLEKSRLLSDRFSAERPKGSFSTLEIQRTEQGDSAMYLCASSLTTSTDTQYFGPGTRLTVL.

Only a few counts were recorded for this clone. The V and J genes are TRBV5-4 and TRBJ2-1, with 7 bases lining up with TRBD2. Germline V lookup: CDR1 SGHNT, CDR2 YYREEE (reference sequence). J gave up 7 bases and V 5 bases, and 6 bases lay outside the gene matches. This CDR3 region has 13 residues. The CDR3 nucleotides are TGTGCCAGCAGATCCAGCGGGACGAATGAGCAGTTCTTC. This gives the protein CASRSSGTNEQFF.

The chain combines TRBV11-3 with TRBJ1-1; 7 positions agree with TRBD1. In germline, CDR1 is SGHNT, CDR2 YENEEA. The trim removed 3 bases at V and 6 bases at J, leaving 4 bases unmatched. This CDR3 has 13 residues. The DNA of the CDR3 is TGTGCCAGCAGCTTCGACAGGGAGGCTGAAGCTTTCTTT. This sequence encodes CASSFDREAEAFF.

The chain joins TRBV5-4 to TRBJ2-7, with 10 bases fitting TRBD1. The junction had 7 bases not matched to a gene; V was cut back by 4 bases and J by 3 bases. The germline gives CDR1 SGHNT, CDR2 YYREEE (reference sequence). This CDR3 is built from 15 residues. The CDR3 DNA reads as TGTGCCAGCAGCAGGGACGGGACAGGGGTCTACGAGCAGTACTTC. Amino acids: CASSRDGTGVYEQYF.

The CDR3 nucleotides are TGTGCCAGCAGTGACCGCCGAAGGGGAGCGGGCAATGAGCAGTTCTTC. This gives the protein CASSDRRRGAGNEQFF. This rearrangement joins TRBV25-1 to TRBJ2-1; the D gene is possibly TRBD2 (6 bases). This CDR3 contains 16 residues. The germline V and J ends were trimmed by 3 bases and 6 bases, with 18 bases remaining between them. Germline values: CDR1 MGHDK, CDR2 SYGVNS.

V is TRBV6-5 and J is TRBJ1-2, with 7 positions matching TRBD1. CDR3 length equals 13 residues. In germline, CDR1 is MNHEY, CDR2 SVGAGI. Unmatched junction bases numbered 6, after V lost 6 bases and J lost 5 bases. CDR3 protein: CASSFDRVYGYTF. The CDR3 bases are TGTGCCAGCAGCTTTGACAGGGTGTATGGCTACACCTTC.

The gene calls are TRBV4-2 and TRBJ2-1; 8 bases align to TRBD2. Germline values: CDR1 LGHNA, CDR2 YNFKEQ. Trimming removed 1 base from V and 0 bases from J; junction bases left unmatched: 11. The CDR3 sequence is 19 residues long. CDR3 region: CASSQVSLAGENSYNEQFF. The CDR3 DNA sequence: TGTGCCAGCAGCCAAGTCAGCCTAGCGGGCGAAAACTCCTACAATGAGCAGTTCTTC.

The rearrangement joins TRBV6-5 to TRBJ2-7; TRBD1 might be the D (5 bases). CDR3 length: 11 amino acids. Trimming took 7 bases from V and 5 from J, leaving 9 bases between them. CDR1 and CDR2 (germline): MNHEY, SVGAGI. CDR3 coding DNA: TGTGCCAGCAAATTACAGGACGAGCAGTACTTC. It encodes CASKLQDEQYF.

In DNA form, the CDR3 reads TGTGCCAGCAGACGATCCGCGACAGGGGGCGCCTACGAGCAGTACTTC. Its translation is CASRRSATGGAYEQYF. The chain uses TRBV5-4 and TRBJ2-7; the match to TRBD1 covers 10 bases. The germline V gene has CDR1 SGHNT and CDR2 YYREEE (reference sequence). The CDR3 consists of 16 residues. Unmatched junction bases numbered 10, after V lost 5 bases and J lost 2 bases.

V and J are TRBV9 and TRBJ2-5; 10 nucleotides match TRBD2. The germline V gene has CDR1 SGDLS and CDR2 YYNGEE. This CDR3 comprises 16 residues. J gave up 1 base and V 0 bases, and 3 bases lay outside the gene matches. The CDR3 sequence: CASSVAPSGGQETQYF. Here the CDR3 DNA reads TGTGCCAGCAGCGTAGCCCCTAGCGGGGGCCAAGAGACCCAGTACTTC.

This sequence joins TRBV30 and TRBJ1-4; D remains ambiguous. The CDR3 extends over 14 amino acids. Between the trimmed V and J ends, which lost 4 bases and 8 bases, there was a span of 17 bases. Germline V CDR1 and CDR2: GTSNPN, SVGIG (reference sequence). The CDR3 bases are TGTGCCTGGACTCGTGGAGGAGGAGGAGAAAAACTGTTTTTT. Amino acid sequence: CAWTRGGGGEKLFF.

The table lists this clone with a few counts. The rearrangement links TRBV28 to TRBJ1-2; D might be TRBD1 (6 bases). This CDR3 comprises 16 residues. The V end lost 4 bases, the J end lost 4 bases, and 19 bases lay between the germline ends. Germline CDR1 MDHEN, CDR2 SYDVKM. This CDR3 reads CASSSPSRGLPYGYTF. CDR3 nucleotide sequence: TGTGCCAGCAGTTCGCCTTCCAGGGGACTACCCTATGGCTACACCTTC.

The chain joins TRBV4-2 to TRBJ1-5, with D possibly being TRBD1 (5 bases). V lost 4 bases, J lost 0 bases, and 10 bases lay in between. CDR3 length: 15 residues. Looked up from germline, CDR1 is LGHNA and CDR2 is YNFKEQ. DNA for the CDR3: TGTGCCAGCAGCCCGGGGGGTCATAGCAATCAGCCCCAGCATTTT. Residues: CASSPGGHSNQPQHF.

This clone was counted only a few times. Other nucleotide sequences from this sample produce the same CDR3. J is TRBJ2-5 and V is TRBV6-1; D unclear. Germline-derived CDR1 and CDR2 are MNHNS and SASEGT. CDR3 length: 12 amino acids. V lost 2 bases and J 5 bases, leaving 6 bases between the germline ends. CDR3 protein: CASSETRETQYF. The CDR3 nucleotides are TGTGCCAGCAGTGAAACAAGGGAGACCCAGTACTTC.

The chain couples TRBV11-2 to TRBJ1-3, with TRBD1 as a possible D gene (5 bases). Looked up from germline, CDR1 is SGHAT and CDR2 is FQNNGV. Trimming shortened V by 2 bases and J by 8 bases, and 10 bases separated the two germline ends. The CDR3 extends over 13 amino acids. Here the CDR3 DNA reads TGTGCCAGCAGCTTACTCAGGGTCGACACCATATATTTT. It is translated as CASSLLRVDTIYF.

The V and J genes are TRBV7-3 and TRBJ2-3; D might be TRBD2 (5 bases). Germline lookup yields CDR1 SGHTA and CDR2 FQGTGA. V was clipped by 5 bases and J by 1 base, with 19 bases between them. The CDR3 runs 17 residues. The CDR3 is CASSLRGAPSGTDTQYF. CDR3 coding DNA: TGTGCCAGCAGCCTTCGGGGAGCGCCCTCAGGCACAGATACGCAGTATTTT. Full variable domain (missing parts from reference TRBV7-3 and TRBJ2-3): GAGVSQTPSNKVTEKGKYVELRCDPISGHTALYWYRQSLGQGPEFLIYFQGTGAADDSGLPNDRFFAVRPEGSVSTLKIQRTERGDSAVYLCASSLRGAPSGTDTQYFGPGTRLTVL.

The V call is TRBV5-1, the J call TRBJ2-5, with TRBD1 matching over 8 bases. The V gene's germline CDR1 is SGHRS and CDR2 YFSETQ. Germline trimming cut 0 bases from V and 0 bases from J; bases unmatched to any gene: 7. The CDR3 contains 17 residues. The CDR3 sequence: CASSLGMGQADQETQYF. CDR3 nucleotide sequence: TGCGCCAGCAGCTTGGGAATGGGACAGGCAGACCAAGAGACCCAGTACTTC.

This clone has only one observation. The J gene is TRBJ2-2, the V gene TRBV19; 8 bases agree with TRBD2. The CDR3 length is 17 residues. Germline V lookup: CDR1 LNHDA, CDR2 SQIVND (reference sequence). Germline trimming cut 8 bases from V and 2 bases from J; bases unmatched to any gene: 13. The CDR3 sequence is CASSWGYGRGNTGELFF. The CDR3 region has the DNA TGTGCCAGTTCGTGGGGATACGGGAGGGGAAACACCGGGGAGCTGTTTTTT.

In this sample, this clone turned up a few times. The chain couples TRBV6-1 to TRBJ1-1; the D is unclear. This CDR3 region has 14 residues. V lost 3 bases, J lost 4 bases, and 12 bases lay in between. Germline lookup yields CDR1 MNHNS and CDR2 SASEGT. The CDR3 reads CASSDWGMGTEAFF. CDR3 DNA: TGTGCCAGCAGTGATTGGGGTATGGGCACTGAAGCTTTCTTT.

The J gene is TRBJ1-2, the V gene TRBV28, with D hard to call. Germline assignment: CDR1 MDHEN and CDR2 SYDVKM. This CDR3 region has 13 residues. The V end was cut by 3 bases, the J end by 8 bases, with 13 bases between. CDR3 sequence reads: CASSFRWAGGYTF. DNA for the CDR3: TGTGCCAGCAGTTTCCGGTGGGCCGGGGGCTACACCTTC.